Listed below are T cell receptor beta chains from one sample, sequenced in a study of CD4+ T cells in melanoma. Sequenced by immunoSEQ multiplex PCR; TCRdb stores in-frame clones only, minus some. Of about 13,000 clones listed, roughly 80% are singletons. Sequencing was carried out using cells from a culture (not recorded whether cultured in vitro). Source of these receptors: a human donor with melanoma. Both conserved end residues are part of each CDR3. A D gene is named only where the DNA matches it firmly. Size values are once, few and many counts, or a class for expanded clones, and some rows have none.

D	V	size	J	CDR3	DNA
.	TRBV9	.	TRBJ2-5	CASSVRAKETQYF	TGTGCCAGCAGCGTTCGGGCAAAAGAGACCCAGTACTTC
.	TRBV19	.	TRBJ2-1	CASSIWDNSYNEQFF	TGTGCCAGTAGTATTTGGGACAACTCCTACAATGAGCAGTTCTTC
TRBD2	TRBV5-4	.	TRBJ2-3	CASSRIGGAADTQYF	TGTGCCAGCAGCCGTATCGGGGGGGCGGCAGATACGCAGTATTTT
TRBD1	TRBV5-5	.	TRBJ1-5	CASSAWTGQGQPQHF	TGTGCCAGCAGCGCGTGGACAGGGCAGGGACAGCCCCAGCATTTT
TRBD1	TRBV19	once	TRBJ1-2	CASSIRTGGSYNYGYTF	TGTGCCAGTAGTATCAGGACAGGGGGGTCTTATAACTATGGCTACACCTTC
.	TRBV5-1	.	TRBJ2-2	CASSFSGPQTGELFF	TGCGCCAGCAGCTTCTCGGGACCCCAAACCGGGGAGCTGTTTTTT
.	TRBV6-6	.	TRBJ1-1	CASIQDPGRTEAFF	TGTGCCAGCATCCAGGACCCTGGGAGGACTGAAGCTTTCTTT
TRBD2	TRBV5-4	few	TRBJ2-5	CASSQGTSAYQETQYF	TGTGCCAGCAGCCAAGGGACTAGCGCGTACCAAGAGACCCAGTACTTC
.	TRBV12-5	few	TRBJ2-7	CASGFFSPQLSYEQYF	TGTGCTAGTGGTTTCTTTTCTCCACAGTTGTCCTACGAGCAGTACTTC
.	TRBV6-1	.	TRBJ1-6	CASKWGPSNSPLHF	TGTGCCAGCAAGTGGGGCCCTAGTAATTCACCCCTCCACTTT
.	TRBV28	.	TRBJ1-4	CASWTESNEKLFF	TGTGCCAGTTGGACAGAATCAAATGAAAAACTGTTTTTT
.	TRBV9	few	TRBJ1-1	CASSLDTRNTEAFF	TGTGCCAGCAGCTTAGACACAAGAAACACTGAAGCTTTCTTT
.	TRBV5-6	once	TRBJ1-4	CASSLGGNEKLFF	TGTGCCAGCAGCCTGGGAGGGAATGAAAAACTGTTTTTT
TRBD2	TRBV30	.	TRBJ2-3	CAWSSGGITDTQYF	TGTGCCTGGAGCAGCGGGGGGATCACAGATACGCAGTATTTT
TRBD1	TRBV6-5	.	TRBJ1-1	CASSYGAGGVGAFF	TGTGCCAGCAGTTACGGAGCAGGGGGGGTTGGTGCTTTCTTT
.	TRBV6-1	.	TRBJ1-6	CASSTWTATNSPLHF	TGTGCCAGCAGTACCTGGACAGCGACAAATTCACCCCTCCACTTT
.	TRBV29-1	.	TRBJ1-1	CSVSASFNTEAFF	TGCAGCGTGTCAGCCAGCTTTAACACTGAAGCTTTCTTT
TRBD1	TRBV5-1	.	TRBJ2-2	CASSRKTRTGADTGELFF	TGCGCCAGCAGCCGCAAAACCAGGACAGGGGCGGACACCGGGGAGCTGTTTTTT
.	TRBV10-2	few	TRBJ1-1	CASSDPSSNTEAFF	TGCGCCAGCAGTGACCCCAGCTCGAACACTGAAGCTTTCTTT
.	TRBV6-5	once	TRBJ2-3	CASSKGLFGTDTQYF	TGTGCCAGCAGTAAAGGGCTGTTCGGTACAGATACGCAGTATTTT
TRBD2	TRBV5-1	few	TRBJ2-1	CASSLERGPIF	TGCGCCAGCAGCTTAGAGCGGGGTCCGATCTTC
.	TRBV4-2	.	TRBJ1-2	CASSLQGRPDGYTF	TGTGCCAGCAGCTTGCAGGGCCGTCCGGATGGCTACACCTTC
.	TRBV6-1	.	TRBJ2-2	CASSPLVGELFF	TGTGCCAGCAGTCCGTTGGTCGGGGAGCTGTTTTTT
.	TRBV6-1	.	TRBJ2-2	CASILTGNTGELFF	TGTGCCAGCATCCTGACAGGGAACACCGGGGAGCTGTTTTTT
TRBD1	TRBV6-5	few	TRBJ1-6	CASSDRDRNSPLHF	TGTGCCAGCAGTGACCGGGACAGGAATTCACCCCTCCACTTT
TRBD1	TRBV5-1	.	TRBJ1-4	CASSKTGTVQEKLFF	TGCGCCAGCAGCAAAACCGGGACAGTCCAAGAAAAACTGTTTTTT
.	TRBV7-9	.	TRBJ1-4	CASSGMGAREKLFF	TGTGCCAGCAGCGGTATGGGGGCGAGGGAAAAACTGTTTTTT
.	TRBV27	few	TRBJ1-2	CASSPRQLGYGYTF	TGTGCCAGCAGCCCTAGGCAGTTAGGGTATGGCTACACCTTC
TRBD2	TRBV27	.	TRBJ2-1	CASRPGLDNEQFF	TGTGCCAGCAGGCCGGGACTAGACAATGAGCAGTTCTTC
.	TRBV5-4	.	TRBJ2-3	CASSLSADTQYF	TGTGCCAGCAGCTTGTCGGCGGATACGCAGTATTTT
TRBD2	TRBV9	.	TRBJ2-3	CASSRGGRGTDTQYF	TGTGCCAGCAGCCGCGGGGGTAGGGGCACAGATACGCAGTATTTT
.	TRBV15	.	TRBJ1-1	CATSQFGGNTEAFF	TGTGCCACCAGCCAATTTGGGGGGAACACTGAAGCTTTCTTT
.	TRBV15	.	TRBJ2-1	CATSRDWGGEQFF	TGTGCCACCAGCAGAGACTGGGGAGGTGAGCAGTTCTTC
TRBD2	TRBV5-1	.	TRBJ2-3	CASSLTPGLAGKDTQYF	TGCGCCAGCAGCCTCACCCCTGGACTAGCGGGTAAAGATACGCAGTATTTT
TRBD1	TRBV7-9	.	TRBJ1-1	CASSLGGGTFRTEAFF	TGTGCCAGCAGCTTAGGAGGGGGCACTTTTCGGACTGAAGCTTTCTTT